Presented here are 7 T cell receptor beta chains from one specimen sequenced in a study of T cells in Graves' hyperthyroidism and ophthalmopathy. The CDR3 regions of TCR beta were amplified from RNA transcripts. Researchers ran a first-round RT-PCR on the TCR CDR3 using the HTBI primer set. TCRdb reprocessed the multiplex PCR reads via MiXCR and lists one record per CDR3 protein. This repertoire shows 600,000 to 650,000 distinct CDR3 sequences, around 16% found once; its top ten account for 3.8%. The sample consisted of blood. The origin of the receptors is a woman aged 25 to 45 with Graves' hyperthyroidism.

This chain joins TRBV7-9 and TRBJ2-1; 13 positions agree with TRBD2. The CDR3 runs to 15 residues. Germline assignment: CDR1 SEHNR and CDR2 FQNEAQ (reference sequence). V lost 5 bases, J lost 10 bases, and 8 bases stayed unmatched. The CDR3 region is CASSLGLAGALEQFF. CDR3 bases: TGTGCCAGCAGCCTCGGACTAGCGGGAGCTTTAGAGCAGTTCTTC.

This clonotype was found many times. The chain recombines TRBV27 with TRBJ2-5, with no clear D. Germline V gives CDR1 MNHEY, CDR2 SMNVEV (reference sequence). This CDR3 spans 13 amino acids. The V and J ends lost 2 bases and 5 bases respectively, with 9 bases between them. CDR3 sequence: CASSLKAWETQYF. In nucleotides, the CDR3 is TGTGCCAGCAGTTTAAAAGCGTGGGAGACCCAGTACTTC.

The J gene is TRBJ2-1, the V gene TRBV20-1, with TRBD2 matching 10 bases. The junction had 16 bases not matched to a gene; V was cut back by 8 bases and J by 6 bases. The CDR3 spans 16 residues. In germline, CDR1 is DFQATT, CDR2 SNEGSKA (reference sequence). This CDR3 reads CSTLHPGLAASNEQFF. DNA for the CDR3: TGCAGTACCCTCCACCCAGGACTAGCGGCGAGCAATGAGCAGTTCTTC.

This clonotype was recorded many times. This chain joins TRBV5-8 and TRBJ2-5; 10 bases match TRBD1. Germline V gene data show CDR1 as SGHTS and CDR2 as YDEGEE. The CDR3 loop spans 14 amino acids. V was pared by 5 bases and J by 4 bases, with 5 bases of the junction left unmatched. Here the CDR3 DNA reads TGTGCCAGCAGGACAGGGGGCGCGGGAGAGACCCAGTACTTC. It is translated as CASRTGGAGETQYF. The full variable domain, in which reference TRBV5-8 and TRBJ2-5 provide the parts outside the CDR3, is EAGVTQSPTHLIKTRGQQATLRCSPISGHTSVYWYQQALGLGLQFLLWYDEGEERNRGNFPPRFSGRQFPNYSSELNVNALELEDSALYLCASRTGGAGETQYFGPGTRLLVL.

J is TRBJ2-7 and V is TRBV20-1; tentatively, D is TRBD1 (7 bases). Germline V CDR1 and CDR2: DFQATT, SNEGSKA (reference sequence). V lost 1 base and J 6 bases, leaving 25 bases between the germline ends. The CDR3 totals 17 residues. Here the CDR3 reads CSARVGMGQGGGFEQYF. Here the CDR3 DNA reads TGCAGTGCTAGAGTTGGTATGGGTCAGGGGGGCGGGTTCGAGCAGTACTTC.

V gene TRBV5-1 combines with J gene TRBJ1-5; maybe TRBD1 (5 bases). The CDR3 spans 13 residues. Between the trimmed V and J ends, which lost 1 base and 10 bases, there was a span of 12 bases. Germline assignment: CDR1 SGHRS and CDR2 YFSETQ. CDR3 region: CASSLSPTGPQHF. CDR3 sequence (DNA): TGCGCCAGCAGCTTGTCCCCAACAGGCCCCCAGCATTTT.

The V call is TRBV10-3, the J call TRBJ1-2; TRBD1 might be the D (6 bases). The V and J ends lost 6 bases and 2 bases respectively, with 10 bases between them. Germline V gene data show CDR1 as ENHRY and CDR2 as SYGVKD. The CDR3 contains 13 residues. The CDR3 loop is CAIRAQGNYGYTF. For the CDR3, the DNA is TGTGCCATCAGGGCACAGGGAAACTATGGCTACACCTTC.